This is a list of T cell receptor beta chains from one sample in a study of blood T cell repertoires in COVID-19. TCRdb's table, derived via immunoSEQ multiplex PCR, lists solely in-frame clones and lacks some. Of more than 200,000 clones listed, 86% are singletons. The sequenced sample consisted of peripheral blood. The receptor source for this set is a man in his thirties or forties with active or convalescent COVID-19. Each CDR3 is given with its conserved first and last residue. D genes are given only for firm matches. Not all rows give a size; the values are once, few, many and, for expanded clones, a class.

V gene	D gene	J gene	clone size	CDR3 protein	CDR3 DNA
TRBV11-2	TRBD2	TRBJ2-7	NA	CASRIWAGGRYEQYF	TGTGCCAGCCGGATCTGGGCGGGGGGGAGGTACGAGCAGTACTTC
TRBV6-5	TRBD1	TRBJ2-7	NA	CASSGQASYEQYF	TGTGCCAGCAGCGGACAGGCCTCCTACGAGCAGTACTTC
TRBV5-6	TRBD2	TRBJ2-7	NA	CASSGAGGQSYEQYF	TGTGCCAGCAGCGGGGCGGGGGGCCAATCCTACGAGCAGTACTTC
TRBV6-6	NA	TRBJ1-3	NA	CASSYSNRDQGNTIYF	TGTGCCAGCAGTTACTCGAACAGGGACCAAGGAAACACCATATATTTT
TRBV5-6	NA	TRBJ1-3	NA	CASSLAPVLSGNTIYF	TGTGCCAGCAGCTTGGCCCCAGTCCTCTCTGGAAACACCATATATTTT
TRBV2	NA	TRBJ1-6	NA	CASSVQGFYSSYNSPLHF	TGTGCCAGCAGTGTTCAGGGCTTCTATAGCTCCTATAATTCACCCCTCCACTTT
TRBV5-4	NA	TRBJ1-5	NA	CASSLGGDQPQHF	TGTGCCAGCAGCTTAGGGGGGGACCAGCCCCAGCATTTT
TRBV21-1	NA	TRBJ1-5	NA	CASGRGDTSNQPQHF	TGTGCCAGCGGGAGGGGGGACACGAGCAATCAGCCCCAGCATTTT
TRBV5-1	NA	TRBJ2-7	NA	CASSLAVVREQYF	TGCGCCAGCAGCTTGGCGGTCGTTCGGGAGCAGTACTTC
TRBV5-5	TRBD1	TRBJ1-6	NA	CASSLFGQENSPLHF	TGTGCCAGCAGCTTGTTCGGACAGGAAAATTCACCCCTCCACTTT
TRBV9	NA	TRBJ1-1	NA	CASSVYRDPLDAFF	TGTGCCAGCAGCGTATACAGGGACCCCCTAGACGCTTTCTTT
TRBV7-7	NA	TRBJ2-2	NA	CASSHGTGELFF	TGTGCCAGCAGCCACGGGACCGGGGAGCTGTTTTTT
TRBV10-3	TRBD2	TRBJ2-2	few	CAISSSGGANTGELFF	TGTGCCATCAGTAGTAGCGGGGGGGCGAACACCGGGGAGCTGTTTTTT
TRBV10-1	NA	TRBJ2-1	NA	CASSESGRLYEQFF	TGCGCCAGCAGTGAGTCGGGCCGCCTCTATGAGCAGTTCTTC
TRBV3-1/TRBV3-2	NA	TRBJ1-2	NA	CASSRSVYGYTF	TGTGCCAGCAGCCGTTCAGTGTATGGCTACACCTTC
TRBV5-1	NA	TRBJ1-6	NA	CASRSQGSYNSPLHF	TGCGCCAGCAGGAGCCAGGGGAGCTATAATTCACCCCTCCACTTT
TRBV19	TRBD1	TRBJ1-2	NA	CASKTVIQGLQGYTF	TGTGCCAGTAAGACCGTAATACAGGGGCTTCAGGGCTACACCTTC
TRBV19	NA	TRBJ1-1	NA	CASSLTGNTEAFF	TGTGCCAGTAGTCTGACAGGGAACACTGAAGCTTTCTTT
TRBV4-3	NA	TRBJ1-4	NA	CASGRANEKLFF	TGCGCCAGCGGCAGGGCTAATGAAAAACTGTTTTTT
TRBV10-3	NA	TRBJ2-5	NA	CAISEYPRGTQETQYF	TGTGCCATCAGTGAGTACCCCCGGGGAACCCAAGAGACCCAGTACTTC
TRBV7-2	NA	TRBJ1-6	NA	CASSYRPGLTPLHF	TGTGCCAGCAGCTATAGGCCGGGACTTACGCCCCTCCACTTT
TRBV5-6	TRBD1	TRBJ2-1	NA	CASNQDRGYGNEQFF	TGTGCCAGCAACCAAGACAGGGGATATGGGAATGAGCAGTTCTTC
TRBV6-4	TRBD2	TRBJ2-3	NA	CAKSGTSGDTDTQYF	TGTGCCAAATCCGGGACTAGCGGGGACACAGATACGCAGTATTTT
TRBV27	NA	TRBJ1-5	NA	CASSFEAGSNQPQHF	TGTGCCAGCAGCTTTGAGGCCGGGAGCAATCAGCCCCAGCATTTT
TRBV10-3	NA	TRBJ1-6	NA	CASRDTHNSPLHF	TGTGCCTCAAGGGACACTCATAATTCACCCCTCCACTTT
TRBV5-4	NA	TRBJ2-2	NA	CASSLRRYGELFF	TGTGCCAGCAGCTTGAGGCGGTACGGGGAGCTGTTTTTT
TRBV12-3/TRBV12-4	NA	TRBJ1-1	NA	CASGSTRNTEAFF	TGTGCCAGCGGGTCGACACGGAACACTGAAGCTTTCTTT
TRBV19	TRBD2	TRBJ2-1	NA	CASSALAGGLYNEQFF	TGTGCCAGTAGCGCGCTAGCGGGGGGACTCTACAATGAGCAGTTCTTC
TRBV6-5	TRBD2	TRBJ2-5	NA	CASNALSGGAETQYF	TGTGCCAGCAATGCGCTTAGCGGGGGGGCCGAGACCCAGTACTTC
TRBV7-8	NA	TRBJ2-5	once	CASSPDGTRIHLAQYF	TGTGCCAGCAGCCCAGATGGGACACGGATTCATTTGGCCCAGTACTTC
TRBV7-2	TRBD1	TRBJ1-3	NA	CASSQGGTGAGNTIYF	TGTGCCAGCAGCCAAGGCGGGACAGGGGCTGGAAACACCATATATTTT
TRBV19	NA	TRBJ1-5	NA	CASSIRVGQPQHF	TGTGCCAGTAGTATTCGTGTCGGGCAGCCCCAGCATTTT
TRBV30	NA	TRBJ1-6	few	CAWSAGNSPLHF	TGTGCCTGGAGTGCCGGGAATTCACCCCTCCACTTT
TRBV9	NA	TRBJ2-7	NA	CASSGGQGVLTEQYF	TGTGCCAGCAGTGGGGGGCAGGGGGTTCTAACCGAGCAGTACTTC
TRBV3-1/TRBV3-2	TRBD1	TRBJ1-2	NA	CASSRYSTGLNYGYTF	TGTGCCAGCAGCCGCTATTCGACAGGGCTTAACTATGGCTACACCTTC
TRBV4-2	TRBD2	TRBJ2-3	NA	CASSQATSGSTDTQYF	TGTGCCAGCAGCCAAGCGACTAGCGGGAGCACAGATACGCAGTATTTT
TRBV24-1	TRBD2	TRBJ2-3	NA	CATSDSTSGGNTDTQYF	TGTGCCACCAGTGATTCGACTAGCGGGGGGAACACAGATACGCAGTATTTT
TRBV5-1	NA	TRBJ2-2	NA	CASSLGAIWSTGELFF	TGCGCCAGCAGCTTGGGAGCTATATGGAGCACCGGGGAGCTGTTTTTT
TRBV18	TRBD1	TRBJ2-5	NA	CASSPRDRGDETQYF	TGTGCCAGCTCACCCCGGGACAGGGGAGACGAGACCCAGTACTTC
TRBV7-6	TRBD2	TRBJ2-2	NA	CASSLTSSGDTGELFF	TGTGCCAGCAGCTTAACGAGTAGCGGGGACACCGGGGAGCTGTTTTTT
TRBV5-1	NA	TRBJ1-2	NA	CASSLVVASGVGYTF	TGCGCCAGCAGCTTGGTTGTAGCGTCAGGGGTCGGCTACACCTTC
TRBV5-5	TRBD2	TRBJ2-7	once	CASSPLAGVYEQYF	TGTGCCAGCAGTCCACTAGCGGGGGTGTACGAGCAGTACTTC
TRBV10-1	NA	TRBJ1-1	NA	CASSESRENTEAFF	TGCGCCAGCAGTGAGTCCCGCGAAAACACTGAAGCTTTCTTT
TRBV28	NA	TRBJ2-7	NA	CASRPTTQTVSEQYF	TGTGCCAGCAGGCCCACTACTCAGACGGTTTCCGAGCAGTACTTC
TRBV10-3	TRBD1	TRBJ2-7	few	CAISGTPTGAYEQYF	TGTGCCATCAGTGGGACTCCGACAGGGGCCTACGAGCAGTACTTC
TRBV11-2	TRBD2	TRBJ2-1	NA	CASSSERGDNEQFF	TGTGCCAGCAGCTCAGAGCGGGGGGACAATGAGCAGTTCTTC
TRBV6-6	NA	TRBJ2-2	NA	CASSYSAGTPSGELFF	TGTGCCAGCAGTTACTCCGCCGGGACACCTTCCGGGGAGCTGTTTTTT
TRBV27	NA	TRBJ1-1	NA	CASSLERDLNTEAFF	TGTGCCAGCAGTTTAGAGCGGGATCTGAACACTGAAGCTTTCTTT
TRBV19	NA	TRBJ1-6	NA	CASRFYGDSPLHF	TGTGCCAGTAGATTTTATGGAGATTCACCCCTCCACTTT
TRBV5-1	NA	TRBJ1-6	once	CASSPQQGGSLSPLHF	TGCGCCAGCAGCCCCCAACAGGGTGGCTCGCTTTCACCCCTCCACTTT
TRBV6-2/TRBV6-3	TRBD1	TRBJ1-1	once	CASSPRGTPSEANTEAFF	TGTGCCAGCAGTCCCAGGGGGACACCGAGCGAGGCGAACACTGAAGCTTTCTTT
TRBV19	TRBD2	TRBJ2-7	NA	CASSSGGSSYEQYF	TGTGCCAGCAGTAGCGGGGGGAGCTCCTACGAGCAGTACTTC
TRBV7-8	TRBD2	TRBJ2-3	once	CASSPLNGGTDTQYF	TGTGCCAGCAGCCCCCTTAACGGGGGGACAGATACGCAGTATTTT
TRBV6-6	TRBD2	TRBJ2-2	NA	CASSRGTSGYTGELFF	TGTGCCAGCAGTCGAGGGACTAGCGGATACACCGGGGAGCTGTTTTTT
TRBV5-6	NA	TRBJ2-7	NA	CASSPGGHYEQYF	TGTGCCAGCAGCCCCGGCGGACACTACGAGCAGTACTTC
TRBV7-9	NA	TRBJ1-1	NA	CASSLGQGLTEAFF	TGTGCCAGCAGCTTAGGTCAGGGTCTAACTGAAGCTTTCTTT
TRBV5-4	TRBD1	TRBJ2-7	NA	CASSLTGTDYEQYF	TGTGCCAGCAGCTTAACCGGGACAGACTACGAGCAGTACTTC
TRBV4-1	TRBD1	TRBJ2-1	NA	CASSQRDSYNEQFF	TGCGCCAGCAGCCAACGGGACAGCTACAATGAGCAGTTCTTC
TRBV15	NA	TRBJ2-1	NA	CATSSVGSGEQFF	TGTGCCACCAGCAGCGTGGGTAGCGGTGAGCAGTTCTTC
TRBV7-9	TRBD1	TRBJ1-6	NA	CASTYGTGYNSPLHF	TGTGCCAGCACCTACGGGACAGGGTATAATTCACCCCTCCACTTT